This passage covers 16 T cell receptor beta chains from one sample sequenced in a study of beta chain features in type 1 diabetes. What was sequenced were expressed TCRB transcripts, since all of the isolated RNA had been reverse transcribed. Here immunoSEQ multiplex PCR was the method, and the copy in TCRdb shows in-frame clones only, minus some. The sample holds over 700,000 clones; roughly 15% are singletons and the top ten take 0.02% to 0.025%. Material for sequencing was naive CD4+ T cells from blood. The receptor source for this set is a woman between 18 and 29 years old in good health.

The rearrangement links TRBV4-1 to TRBJ2-1; TRBD2 aligns across 10 bases. The CDR3 spans 17 residues. V lost 2 bases and J lost 2; bases outside the gene matches: 6. Germline V gene sequence: CDR1 MGHRA, CDR2 YSYEKL. The CDR3 spells CASSQSALAGAYNEQFF. The DNA of the CDR3 is TGCGCCAGCAGCCAATCAGCTCTAGCGGGAGCCTACAATGAGCAGTTCTTC.

The rearrangement joins TRBV28 to TRBJ2-5; 11 bases align to TRBD2. There are 15 residues in the CDR3. Germline CDR1 is MDHEN and CDR2 is SYDVKM. V was pared by 6 bases and J by 4 bases, with 7 bases of the junction left unmatched. The DNA of the CDR3 is TGTGCCAGCAGCCTGACTAGCGGGATCGGAGAGACCCAGTACTTC. The encoded protein is CASSLTSGIGETQYF.

This chain uses TRBV14 with TRBJ2-1, with 7 bases identical to TRBD2. The germline V gene encodes CDR1 SGHDN and CDR2 FVKESK. This CDR3 is 16 amino acids long. The junction had 9 bases not matched to a gene; V was cut back by 1 base and J by 6 bases. The CDR3 region is CASSQVFGSGGNEQFF. The CDR3 DNA reads as TGTGCCAGCAGCCAAGTGTTCGGGTCGGGGGGCAATGAGCAGTTCTTC.

The gene calls are TRBV5-4 and TRBJ2-5; D gene uncertain. CDR1 is SGHNT and CDR2 is YYREEE in the germline V gene (reference sequence). The V end was cut by 0 bases, the J end by 7 bases, with 13 bases between. The CDR3 runs to 14 residues. CDR3 sequence reads: CASSLGPELGTQYF. CDR3 DNA: TGTGCCAGCAGCTTGGGTCCGGAGTTGGGGACCCAGTACTTC.

The chain carries TRBV7-8 and TRBJ2-6, with TRBD1 identical over 7 bases. The CDR3 runs to 18 residues. V gave up 5 bases and J gave up 0 bases; unmatched junction bases: 10. Germline values: CDR1 SGHVS, CDR2 FQNEAQ. CDR3 protein: CASSSRDRGLSGANVLTF. In nucleotides, the CDR3 is TGTGCCAGCAGCAGCCGGGACAGAGGGCTCTCTGGGGCCAACGTCCTGACTTTC. Full variable domain (missing parts from reference TRBV7-8 and TRBJ2-6): GAGVSQSPRYKVAKRGQDVALRCDPISGHVSLFWYQQALGQGPEFLTYFQNEAQLDKSGLPSDRFFAERPEGSVSTLKIQRTQQEDSAVYLCASSSRDRGLSGANVLTFGAGSRLTVL.

As regards this clone: This sample also contains other DNA sequences that code for the same CDR3. V usage is TRBV10-2 and J usage is TRBJ2-5; D remains ambiguous. Trimming took 0 bases from V and 4 from J, leaving 3 bases between them. Germline V gene sequence: CDR1 WSHSY, CDR2 SAAADI. CDR3 size: 12 residues. In DNA, the CDR3 is TGCGCCAGCAGTGAGTCGGGAGAGACCCAGTACTTC. It translates to CASSESGETQYF.

This clone has a handful of counts. This rearrangement joins TRBV5-1 to TRBJ2-1; D ambiguous. Trimming removed 6 bases at V and 4 bases at J, with 5 bases between. Germline loops: CDR1 SGHRS, CDR2 YFSETQ. The CDR3 sequence is 11 residues long. CDR3 region: CASNGYNEQFF. The CDR3 nucleotides are TGCGCCAGCAATGGATACAATGAGCAGTTCTTC.

The V gene is TRBV7-6, the J gene TRBJ2-3, with D perhaps matching TRBD1 (6 bases). V was trimmed by 5 bases and J by 5 bases, leaving 23 bases between them. CDR1 is SGHVS and CDR2 is FNYEAQ in the germline V gene. The CDR3 loop spans 17 amino acids. CDR3 nucleotides: TGTGCCAGCAGCCGACAGGTATCCCGTACGGCAGAAGATACGCAGTATTTT. Translation: CASSRQVSRTAEDTQYF.

The chain employs TRBV6-1 and TRBJ2-1, with no clear D. Germline V gives CDR1 MNHNS, CDR2 SASEGT. Trimming cost V 7 bases and J 8 bases, with 9 bases left between them. The CDR3 length is 11 residues. The CDR3, as DNA: TGTGCCAGCACGGCCGTCGATGAGCAGTTCTTC. This codes for CASTAVDEQFF.

The chain links TRBV2 to TRBJ2-7; D is uncertain. The CDR3 is 12 amino acids. V gave up 4 bases and J gave up 2 bases, with 6 bases separating them. Germline CDR1 SNHLY, CDR2 FYNNEI. The CDR3 sequence: CASSALAYEQYF. The CDR3 coding sequence is TGTGCCAGCAGTGCCTTGGCCTACGAGCAGTACTTC.

This clone has only a few counts. The chain employs TRBV9 and TRBJ2-5; 9 nucleotides align to TRBD2. The CDR3 runs 15 residues. Trimming removed 0 bases from V and 5 bases from J; junction bases left unmatched: 5. Germline CDR1 is SGDLS and CDR2 is YYNGEE. CDR3 bases: TGTGCCAGCAGCGTAGATGTGACTAGCGGTGAGACCCAGTACTTC. It specifies CASSVDVTSGETQYF.

The rearrangement uses TRBV4-2 and TRBJ2-7, with D perhaps TRBD2 (7 bases). With 5 bases removed from V and 7 bases from J, the gap between germline ends came to 24 bases. CDR1 and CDR2 from the germline V gene are LGHNA and YNFKEQ. The CDR3 is 16 amino acids. The DNA of the CDR3 is TGTGCCAGCAGCGAAGGGGGGGGACAAGCTTCTCGGGAGCAGTACTTC. Translated, it gives CASSEGGGQASREQYF.

This chain connects TRBV15 to TRBJ2-3; TRBD2 matches at 10 bases. CDR1 LNHNV and CDR2 YYDKDF come from the germline V gene (reference sequence). After removal of 1 base from V and 5 bases from J, the junction contained 12 bases not matched to a gene. This CDR3 is 18 amino acids long. Here the CDR3 DNA reads TGTGCCACCAGCAGAGGGGAGGCTAGCGGGAGTAAGGAAGATACGCAGTATTTT. This codes for CATSRGEASGSKEDTQYF.

This clone has a single count. CDR3 in amino acids: CASSSAGTGNQPQHF. CDR3 nucleotide sequence: TGTGCCAGCAGTTCAGCCGGGACAGGGAACCAGCCCCAGCATTTT. V and J are TRBV28 and TRBJ1-5; TRBD1 matches at 9 bases. The CDR3 length is 15 residues. CDR1 MDHEN and CDR2 SYDVKM come from the germline V gene. J lost 7 bases, V lost 4 bases, and 8 bases had no gene match.

V is TRBV28 and J is TRBJ2-1; D unresolved. CDR1 MDHEN and CDR2 SYDVKM come from the germline V gene. The ends were cut back, 7 bases at V and 14 bases at J, with 15 bases in the middle. The length of the CDR3 is 11 residues. The DNA of the CDR3 is TGTGCCAGCACCATCGGTTGGGGAAAGTTCTTC. Translating gives CASTIGWGKFF.

The V call is TRBV2, the J call TRBJ1-2; D might be TRBD1 (6 bases). Germline CDR1 reads SNHLY; CDR2 reads FYNNEI. This CDR3 spans 11 amino acids. V was trimmed by 5 bases and J by 6 bases, leaving 7 bases between them. The CDR3 bases are TGTGCCAGCAGTCGGACAGATGGCTACACCTTC. It translates to CASSRTDGYTF.